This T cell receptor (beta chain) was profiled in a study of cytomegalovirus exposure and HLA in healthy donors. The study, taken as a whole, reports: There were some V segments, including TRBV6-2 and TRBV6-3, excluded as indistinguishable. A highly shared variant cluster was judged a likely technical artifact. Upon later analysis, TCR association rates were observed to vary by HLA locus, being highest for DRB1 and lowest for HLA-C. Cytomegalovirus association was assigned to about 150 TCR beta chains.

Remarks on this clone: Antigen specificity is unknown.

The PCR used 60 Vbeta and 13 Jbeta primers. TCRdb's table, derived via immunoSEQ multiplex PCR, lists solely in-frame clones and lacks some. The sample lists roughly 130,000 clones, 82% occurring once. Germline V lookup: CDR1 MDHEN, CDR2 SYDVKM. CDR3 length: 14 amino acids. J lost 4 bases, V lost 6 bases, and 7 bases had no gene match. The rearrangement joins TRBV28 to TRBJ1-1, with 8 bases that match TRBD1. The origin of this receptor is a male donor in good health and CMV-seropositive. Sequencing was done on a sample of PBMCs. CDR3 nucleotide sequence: TGTGCCAGCAGGCCGCCCAGGGGGCGCACTGAAGCTTTCTTT. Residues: CASRPPRGRTEAFF.